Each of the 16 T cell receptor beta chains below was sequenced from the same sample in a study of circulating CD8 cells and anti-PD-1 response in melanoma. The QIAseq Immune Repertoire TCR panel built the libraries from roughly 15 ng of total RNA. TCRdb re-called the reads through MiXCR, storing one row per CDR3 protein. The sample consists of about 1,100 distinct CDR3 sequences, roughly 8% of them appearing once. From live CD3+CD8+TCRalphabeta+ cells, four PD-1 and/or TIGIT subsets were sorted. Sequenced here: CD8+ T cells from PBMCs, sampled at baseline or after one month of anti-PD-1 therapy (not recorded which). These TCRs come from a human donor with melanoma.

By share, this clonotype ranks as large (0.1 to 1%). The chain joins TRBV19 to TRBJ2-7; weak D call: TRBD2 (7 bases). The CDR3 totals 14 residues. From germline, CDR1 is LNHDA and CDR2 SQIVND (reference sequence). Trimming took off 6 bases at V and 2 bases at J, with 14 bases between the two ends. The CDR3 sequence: CASSWAGGPYEQYF. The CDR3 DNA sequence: TGTGCCAGTAGCTGGGCCGGGGGGCCCTACGAGCAGTACTTC.

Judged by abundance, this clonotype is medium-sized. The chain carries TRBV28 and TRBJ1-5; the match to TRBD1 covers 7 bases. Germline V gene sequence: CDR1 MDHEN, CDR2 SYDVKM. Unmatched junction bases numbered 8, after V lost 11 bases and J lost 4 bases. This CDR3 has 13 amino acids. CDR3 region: CAVQGKGNQPQHF. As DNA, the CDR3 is TGTGCCGTACAGGGGAAGGGAAATCAGCCCCAGCATTTT.

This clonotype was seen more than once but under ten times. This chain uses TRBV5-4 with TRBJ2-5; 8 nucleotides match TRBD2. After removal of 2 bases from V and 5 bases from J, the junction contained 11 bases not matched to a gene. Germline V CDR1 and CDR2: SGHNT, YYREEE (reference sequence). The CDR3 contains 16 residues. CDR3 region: CASSLDQLAARETQYF. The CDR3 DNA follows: TGTGCCAGCAGCTTAGATCAACTAGCGGCCAGGGAGACCCAGTACTTC.

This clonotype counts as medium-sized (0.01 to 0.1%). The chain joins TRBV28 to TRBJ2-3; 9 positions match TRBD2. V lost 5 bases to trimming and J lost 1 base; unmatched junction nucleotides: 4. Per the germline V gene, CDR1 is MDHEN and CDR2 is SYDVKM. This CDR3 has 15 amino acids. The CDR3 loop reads CASSIERGGTDTQYF. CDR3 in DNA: TGTGCCAGCAGTATCGAGCGGGGGGGCACAGATACGCAGTATTTT.

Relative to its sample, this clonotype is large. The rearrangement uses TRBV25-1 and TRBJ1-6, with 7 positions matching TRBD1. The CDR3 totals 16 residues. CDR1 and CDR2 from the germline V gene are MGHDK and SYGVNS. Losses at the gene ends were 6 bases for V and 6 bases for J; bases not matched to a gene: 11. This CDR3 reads CASRRTGPEFNSPLHF. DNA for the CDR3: TGTGCCAGCAGGAGGACAGGACCCGAGTTTAATTCACCCCTCCACTTT.

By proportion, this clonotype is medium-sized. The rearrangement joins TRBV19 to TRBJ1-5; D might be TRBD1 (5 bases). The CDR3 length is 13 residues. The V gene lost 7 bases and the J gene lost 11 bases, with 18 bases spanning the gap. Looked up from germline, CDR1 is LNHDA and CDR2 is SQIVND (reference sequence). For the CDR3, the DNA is TGTGCCAGTACTACCCCTTATGGGGGTTCCCAGCATTTT. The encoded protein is CASTTPYGGSQHF.

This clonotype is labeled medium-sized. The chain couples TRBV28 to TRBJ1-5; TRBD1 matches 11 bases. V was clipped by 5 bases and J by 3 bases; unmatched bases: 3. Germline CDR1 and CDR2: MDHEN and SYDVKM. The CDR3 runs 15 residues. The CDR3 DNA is TGTGCCAGCAGTCCGGGACAGGGGGTCAATCAGCCCCAGCATTTT. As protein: CASSPGQGVNQPQHF.

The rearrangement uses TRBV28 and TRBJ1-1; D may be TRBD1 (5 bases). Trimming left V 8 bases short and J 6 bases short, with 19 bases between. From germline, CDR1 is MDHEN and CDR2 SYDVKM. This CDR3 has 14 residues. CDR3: CASGNSRVDAEAFF. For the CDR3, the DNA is TGTGCCAGCGGGAATTCCAGGGTAGACGCTGAAGCTTTCTTT. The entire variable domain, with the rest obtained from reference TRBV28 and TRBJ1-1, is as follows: DVKVTQSSRYLVKRTGEKVFLECVQDMDHENMFWYRQDPGLGLRLIYFSYDVKMKEKGDIPEGYSVSREKKERFSLILESASTNQTSMYLCASGNSRVDAEAFFGQGTRLTVV.

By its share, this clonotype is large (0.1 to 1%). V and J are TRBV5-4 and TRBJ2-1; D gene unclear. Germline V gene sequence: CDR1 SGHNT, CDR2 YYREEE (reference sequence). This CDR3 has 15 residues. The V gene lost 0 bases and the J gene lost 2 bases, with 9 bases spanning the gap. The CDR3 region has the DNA TGTGCCAGCAGCTTGGGGCTAGTCCCCTACAATGAGCAGTTCTTC. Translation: CASSLGLVPYNEQFF.

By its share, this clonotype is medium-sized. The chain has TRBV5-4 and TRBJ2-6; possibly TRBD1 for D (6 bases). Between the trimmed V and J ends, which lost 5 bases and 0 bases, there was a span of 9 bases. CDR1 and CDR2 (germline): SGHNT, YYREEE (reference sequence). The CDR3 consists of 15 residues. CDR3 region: CASSPGVSGANVLTF. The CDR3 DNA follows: TGTGCCAGCAGTCCAGGGGTCTCTGGGGCCAACGTCCTGACTTTC.

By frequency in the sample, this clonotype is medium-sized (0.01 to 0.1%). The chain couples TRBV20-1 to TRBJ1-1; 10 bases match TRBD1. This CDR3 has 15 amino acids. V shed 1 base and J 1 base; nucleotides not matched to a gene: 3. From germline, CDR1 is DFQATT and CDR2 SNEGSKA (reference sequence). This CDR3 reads CSARGQGARNTEAFF. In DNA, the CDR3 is TGCAGTGCTAGAGGACAGGGGGCACGGAACACTGAAGCTTTCTTT.

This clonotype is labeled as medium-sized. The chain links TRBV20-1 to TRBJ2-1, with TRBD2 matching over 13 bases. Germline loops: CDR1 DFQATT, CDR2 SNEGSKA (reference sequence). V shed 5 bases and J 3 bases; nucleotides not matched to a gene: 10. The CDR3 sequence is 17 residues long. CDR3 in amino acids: CSAEGLAGLNFYNEQFF. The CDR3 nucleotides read TGCAGTGCTGAGGGACTAGCGGGGTTGAACTTCTACAATGAGCAGTTCTTC.

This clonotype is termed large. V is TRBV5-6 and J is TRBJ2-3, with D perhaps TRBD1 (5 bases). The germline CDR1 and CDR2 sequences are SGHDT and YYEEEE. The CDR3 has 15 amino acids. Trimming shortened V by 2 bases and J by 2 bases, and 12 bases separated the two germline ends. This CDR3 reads CASSLLQVLTDTQYF. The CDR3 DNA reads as TGTGCCAGCAGCTTACTACAGGTCCTCACAGATACGCAGTATTTT.

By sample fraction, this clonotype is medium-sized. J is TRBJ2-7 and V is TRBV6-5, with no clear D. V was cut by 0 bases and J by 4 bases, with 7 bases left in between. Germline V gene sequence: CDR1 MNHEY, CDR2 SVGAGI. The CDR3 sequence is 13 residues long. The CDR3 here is CASSYSRKYEQYF. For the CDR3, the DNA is TGTGCCAGCAGTTACTCGAGAAAATACGAGCAGTACTTC.

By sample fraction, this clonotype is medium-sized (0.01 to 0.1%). Here the CDR3 reads CASSMGPLNTGELFF. The DNA for the CDR3 is TGTGCCAGTAGTATGGGGCCCCTTAACACCGGGGAGCTGTTTTTT. The chain has TRBV19 and TRBJ2-2, with TRBD1 as a possible D gene (5 bases). The CDR3 is 15 amino acids. Looked up from germline, CDR1 is LNHDA and CDR2 is SQIVND (reference sequence). V was shortened by 3 bases and J by 2 bases, with 10 bases between the two germline ends. The full variable domain, in which reference TRBV19 and TRBJ2-2 provide the parts outside the CDR3, is DGGITQSPKYLFRKEGQNVTLSCEQNLNHDAMYWYRQDPGQGLRLIYYSQIVNDFQKGDIAEGYSVSREKKESFPLTVTSAQKNPTAFYLCASSMGPLNTGELFFGEGSRLTVL.

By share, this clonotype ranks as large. CDR3 DNA sequence: TGTGCCAGTAGCCCAGACGGGCTGGTCAATCAGCCCCAGCATTTT. It codes for CASSPDGLVNQPQHF. This chain joins TRBV19 and TRBJ1-5; D is ambiguous. Germline loops: CDR1 LNHDA, CDR2 SQIVND (reference sequence). Trimming pared 6 bases from V and 3 bases from J, leaving 15 bases between. CDR3 length equals 15 residues.